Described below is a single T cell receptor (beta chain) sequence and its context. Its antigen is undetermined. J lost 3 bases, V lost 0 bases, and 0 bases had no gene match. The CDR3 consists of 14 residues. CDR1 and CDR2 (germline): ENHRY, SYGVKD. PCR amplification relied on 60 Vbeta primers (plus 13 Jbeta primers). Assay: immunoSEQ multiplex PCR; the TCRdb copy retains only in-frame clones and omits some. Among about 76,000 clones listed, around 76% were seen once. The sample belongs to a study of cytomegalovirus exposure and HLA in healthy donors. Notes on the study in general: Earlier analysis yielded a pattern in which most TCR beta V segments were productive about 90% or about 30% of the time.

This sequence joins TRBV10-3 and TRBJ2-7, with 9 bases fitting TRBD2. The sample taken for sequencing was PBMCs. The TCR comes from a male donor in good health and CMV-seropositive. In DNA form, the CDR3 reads TGTGCCATCAGTGAGTCGACTAGCGGCTACGAGCAGTACTTC. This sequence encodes CAISESTSGYEQYF.